Shown below are 22 T cell receptor beta chains from a single sample sequenced in a study of Graves' ophthalmopathy and Graves' hyperthyroidism. CDR3 regions of TCR beta were amplified from RNA transcripts. HTBI primers were used in a first-round RT-PCR, which preceded a second-round multiplex PCR. TCRdb analysed the multiplex PCR reads with MiXCR anew, one entry per CDR3 protein. The sample holds about 740,000 distinct CDR3 sequences, 40% seen once. Source material: peripheral blood. The receptors were sampled from an adult man with Graves' ophthalmopathy.

The DNA of the CDR3 is TGTGCCAACGCGCTAGGAATGAACTATGGCTACACCTTC. It encodes CANALGMNYGYTF. The chain has TRBV12-3 or TRBV12-4 and TRBJ1-2; D remains ambiguous. The CDR3 is 13 residues long. Trimming removed 10 bases at V and 2 bases at J, with 14 bases between.

Concerning this clonotype itself: At one end, the junction sequence differs from germline, possibly due to a read error. The chain has TRBV7-9 and TRBJ2-5; tentative D call: TRBD1 (6 bases). The CDR3 is made up of 14 amino acids. Looked up from germline, CDR1 is SEHNR and CDR2 is FQNEAQ (reference sequence). The CDR3 coding sequence is TGTGCCAACAGCTCGGACAGTGGACCCGGCACCCAGTACTTC. As protein: CANSSDSGPGTQYF.

There are many counts of this clonotype. The chain carries TRBV25-1 and TRBJ2-7; D is undetermined. V lost 3 bases and J lost 0, with 6 bases in between. The CDR3 has 13 residues. Looked up from germline, CDR1 is MGHDK and CDR2 is SYGVNS. CDR3 nucleotides: TGTGCCAGCAGTGACCGGAGCTCCTACGAGCAGTACTTC. This encodes CASSDRSSYEQYF.

The V call is TRBV9, the J call TRBJ1-2, with 8 nucleotides matching TRBD1. Germline CDR1 is SGDLS and CDR2 is YYNGEE. The CDR3 has 14 residues. J was trimmed by 6 bases and V by 4 bases; bases with no gene match: 8. The CDR3 spells CASSLLQGVDGYTF. DNA for the CDR3: TGTGCCAGCAGCTTGTTACAGGGGGTTGATGGCTACACCTTC. Drawing the rest from reference TRBV9 and TRBJ1-2, the complete variable domain is DSGVTQTPKHLITATGQRVTLRCSPRSGDLSVYWYQQSLDQGLQFLIQYYNGEERAKGNILERFSAQQFPDLHSELNLSSLELGDSALYFCASSLLQGVDGYTFGSGTRLTVV.

The chain combines TRBV20-1 with TRBJ2-7; D is possibly TRBD2 (5 bases). The V gene's germline CDR1 is DFQATT and CDR2 SNEGSKA (reference sequence). The CDR3 has 14 amino acids. With 3 bases removed from V and 2 bases from J, the gap between germline ends came to 14 bases. CDR3 sequence: CSASGEFPPYEQYF. CDR3 sequence (DNA): TGCAGTGCTAGCGGGGAGTTCCCCCCCTACGAGCAGTACTTC.

As to this clonotype: This could be a read error, since a much larger clone is one nucleotide away. Here the CDR3 reads CASRTGQGSSYEQYF. The CDR3 DNA reads TGTGCCAGCAGGACGGGACAGGGAAGCTCCTACGAGCAGTACTTC. The chain combines TRBV2 with TRBJ2-7; 9 nucleotides line up with TRBD1. CDR3 length equals 15 residues. Per germline, CDR1 SNHLY and CDR2 FYNNEI. Trimming took 6 bases from V and 0 from J; bases not matched to a gene: 6.

This chain uses TRBV2 with TRBJ1-5; the match to TRBD1 covers 9 bases. V shed 3 bases and J 10 bases; nucleotides not matched to a gene: 7. From germline, CDR1 is SNHLY and CDR2 FYNNEI. CDR3 length: 14 amino acids. CDR3 sequence: CASSDTGGPSPQHF. DNA of the CDR3: TGTGCCAGCAGTGACACAGGGGGCCCCTCCCCCCAGCATTTT.

This clonotype was counted at least ten times. The CDR3 region is CASSDRSAYSDTQYF. Here the CDR3 DNA reads TGTGCCAGCAGTGATCGAAGCGCATATTCGGATACGCAGTATTTT. The chain combines TRBV25-1 with TRBJ2-3, with D uncertain. The germline V and J ends were trimmed by 3 bases and 6 bases, with 16 bases remaining between them. The CDR3 has 15 residues. Germline CDR1 and CDR2: MGHDK and SYGVNS.

This chain links TRBV25-1 with TRBJ1-4; TRBD1 might be the D (6 bases). The CDR3 is made up of 14 amino acids. V lost 5 bases, J lost 12 bases, and 19 bases lay in between. Germline CDR1 MGHDK, CDR2 SYGVNS. CDR3 amino acids: CASSLRYREEELFF. CDR3 coding DNA: TGTGCCAGCAGTTTGCGGTACAGGGAAGAAGAACTGTTTTTT.

The V and J genes are TRBV25-1 and TRBJ1-6; D is uncertain. The CDR3 length is 13 residues. Germline CDR1 is MGHDK and CDR2 is SYGVNS. With 0 bases removed from V and 8 bases from J, the gap between germline ends came to 5 bases. CDR3 sequence (DNA): TGTGCCAGCAGTGAATATAGTCATTCACCCCTCCACTTT. Translating it yields CASSEYSHSPLHF.

The chain carries TRBV25-1 and TRBJ2-7; 8 positions agree with TRBD1. The germline gives CDR1 MGHDK, CDR2 SYGVNS. The CDR3 length is 16 residues. V dropped 1 base and J dropped 0; count of bases not matched to a gene: 5. The CDR3 DNA follows: TGTGCCAGCAGTGAATTCGGGACAGGATCCTCCTACGAGCAGTACTTC. Amino acid sequence: CASSEFGTGSSYEQYF.

This clonotype came up a few times. In DNA form, the CDR3 reads TGTGCCAGCAGTTTAGTTCGGCTAGCCGGGGAGCTGTTTTTT. Its protein is CASSLVRLAGELFF. The genes are TRBV12-3 or TRBV12-4 and TRBJ2-2; D unresolved. V lost 1 base to trimming and J lost 6 bases, with 9 bases between them. The CDR3 extends over 14 amino acids.

Comments on this clonotype: Given the absence of the conserved phenylalanine or tryptophan at the CDR3 end, a read error is likely. No DNA is shown, since the ends of the CDR3 on it are uncertain; the CDR3 is the one TCRdb lists. The chain recombines TRBV24-1 with TRBJ2-6. Germline V CDR1 and CDR2: KGHDR, SFDVKD. The CDR3 is 8 amino acids long, termini counted. The CDR3 loop is CATSDRLG.

V gene TRBV10-3 combines with J gene TRBJ1-4; TRBD1 is a possible D gene (6 bases). This CDR3 contains 15 residues. Germline CDR1 and CDR2: ENHRY and SYGVKD. V was clipped by 5 bases and J by 3 bases, with 13 bases between them. The CDR3 nucleotides are TGTGCCATCAGTTTACAGGGAGGAGCTAATGAAAAACTGTTTTTT. Its protein is CAISLQGGANEKLFF.

Comment on this clonotype: The CDR3 ends on some other residue instead of the conserved phenylalanine or tryptophan, so this is likely a read error. The chain combines TRBV7-3 with TRBJ2-5; D not certain. V lost 5 bases and J lost 3, with 16 bases in between. CDR3 length: 15 amino acids. From germline, CDR1 is SGHTA and CDR2 FQGTGA. Here the CDR3 reads CASSPPAVEEETQYL. DNA for the CDR3: TGTGCCAGCAGCCCCCCTGCTGTAGAGGAAGAGACCCAGTACCTC.

This clonotype was found many times. The V gene is TRBV12-3 or TRBV12-4, the J gene TRBJ1-6; D is uncertain. This CDR3 spans 14 amino acids. V gave up 6 bases and J gave up 7 bases, with 13 bases separating them. CDR3 amino acids: CASSGPGGNSPLHF. CDR3 sequence (DNA): TGTGCCAGCAGCGGACCCGGCGGGAATTCACCCCTCCACTTT.

This clonotype came up many times. V is TRBV29-1 and J is TRBJ1-2; D gene ambiguous. This CDR3 has 12 amino acids. Germline lookup yields CDR1 SQVTM and CDR2 ANQGSEA. Between the trimmed V and J ends, which lost 4 bases and 0 bases, there was a span of 6 bases. CDR3 sequence reads: CSVAKTNYGYTF. CDR3 coding DNA: TGCAGCGTTGCCAAGACTAACTATGGCTACACCTTC.

This clonotype is a singleton in its sample. The chain carries TRBV29-1 and TRBJ1-4; 9 nucleotides align to TRBD1. V was pared by 8 bases and J by 7 bases, with 11 bases of the junction left unmatched. Looked up from germline, CDR1 is SQVTM and CDR2 is ANQGSEA. CDR3 length: 14 amino acids. In DNA, the CDR3 is TGCAGCTTGGAGGTCGGACAGGGGCGTGAAAAACTGTTTTTT. Protein: CSLEVGQGREKLFF.

This clonotype was counted many times. The chain uses TRBV4-1 and TRBJ2-7; D remains ambiguous. Germline V gives CDR1 MGHRA, CDR2 YSYEKL. Trimming shortened V by 4 bases and J by 6 bases, and 7 bases separated the two germline ends. This CDR3 contains 11 residues. DNA of the CDR3: TGCGCCAGCAGCCGGCCTGGCGAGCAGTACTTC. It is translated as CASSRPGEQYF.

Concerning this clonotype: One junction end disagrees with the germline gene, perhaps due to a read error. The chain is built from TRBV10-3 and TRBJ2-7; possibly TRBD2 for D (6 bases). Germline V gives CDR1 ENHRY, CDR2 SYGVKD. The CDR3 is 17 residues long. The CDR3 DNA sequence: TGTGCCAGCAGTCAGACCCCATCGGGACGGGAGCCCTACGAGCAGTACTTC. This sequence encodes CASSQTPSGREPYEQYF.

The rearrangement joins TRBV2 to TRBJ2-5, with 14 bases lining up with TRBD2. The end of the DNA is better explained by TRBJ2-1, so the J call may be wrong. Germline V gives CDR1 SNHLY, CDR2 FYNNEI. The CDR3 runs 13 residues. The CDR3 here is CASGGLAGEAQFF. DNA of the CDR3: TGTGCCAGCGGGGGACTAGCGGGAGAGGCGCAGTTCTTC.

This clonotype was detected ten times or more. The chain employs TRBV5-4 and TRBJ1-2; D not resolved. The germline CDR1 and CDR2 sequences are SGHNT and YYREEE (reference sequence). The CDR3 totals 14 residues. V dropped 4 bases and J dropped 3 bases, with 13 bases sitting between them. The CDR3 nucleotides are TGTGCCAGCAGCGGAGGACCCGGGGACTATGGCTACACCTTC. Translation gives CASSGGPGDYGYTF.